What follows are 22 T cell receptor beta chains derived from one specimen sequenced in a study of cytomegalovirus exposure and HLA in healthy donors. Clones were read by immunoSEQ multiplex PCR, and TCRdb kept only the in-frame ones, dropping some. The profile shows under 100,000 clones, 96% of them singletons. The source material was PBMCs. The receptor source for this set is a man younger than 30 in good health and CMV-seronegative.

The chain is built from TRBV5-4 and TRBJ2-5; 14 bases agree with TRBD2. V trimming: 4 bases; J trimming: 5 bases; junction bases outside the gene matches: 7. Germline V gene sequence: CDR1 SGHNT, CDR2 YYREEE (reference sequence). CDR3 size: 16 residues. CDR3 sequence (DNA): TGTGCCAGCAGCCCCGGGACTAGCGGGAGTATGGAGACCCAGTACTTC. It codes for CASSPGTSGSMETQYF.

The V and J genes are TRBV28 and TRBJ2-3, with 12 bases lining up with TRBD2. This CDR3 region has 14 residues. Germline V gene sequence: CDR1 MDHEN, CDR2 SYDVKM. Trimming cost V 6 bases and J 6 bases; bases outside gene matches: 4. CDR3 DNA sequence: TGTGCCAGCAGCCTCACTAGCGGGAGGGATACGCAGTATTTT. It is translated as CASSLTSGRDTQYF.

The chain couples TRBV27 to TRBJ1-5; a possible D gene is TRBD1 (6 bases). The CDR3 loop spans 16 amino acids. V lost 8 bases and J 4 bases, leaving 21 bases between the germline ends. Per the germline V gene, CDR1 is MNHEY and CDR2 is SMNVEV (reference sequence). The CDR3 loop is CASREGRGTTNQPQHF. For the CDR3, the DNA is TGTGCCAGCCGTGAAGGACGAGGGACAACTAATCAGCCCCAGCATTTT.

The CDR3 coding sequence is TGTGCCAGCTCACCGAACACGCTTAGCACAGATACGCAGTATTTT. This gives the protein CASSPNTLSTDTQYF. V is TRBV18 and J is TRBJ2-3; D is unresolved. The CDR3 contains 15 residues. Germline V gene sequence: CDR1 KGHSH, CDR2 LQKENI. V was cut by 3 bases and J by 0 bases, with 10 bases left in between.

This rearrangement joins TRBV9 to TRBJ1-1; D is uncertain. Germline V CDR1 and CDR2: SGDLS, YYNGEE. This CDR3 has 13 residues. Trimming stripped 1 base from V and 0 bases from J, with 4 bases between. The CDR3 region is CASSVPVNTEAFF. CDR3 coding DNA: TGTGCCAGCAGCGTACCGGTGAACACTGAAGCTTTCTTT.

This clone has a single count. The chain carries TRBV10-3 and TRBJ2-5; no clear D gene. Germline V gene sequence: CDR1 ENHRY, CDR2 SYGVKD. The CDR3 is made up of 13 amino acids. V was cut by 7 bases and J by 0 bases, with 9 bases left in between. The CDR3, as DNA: TGTGCCATCACCGAATCGGACCAAGAGACCCAGTACTTC. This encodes CAITESDQETQYF.

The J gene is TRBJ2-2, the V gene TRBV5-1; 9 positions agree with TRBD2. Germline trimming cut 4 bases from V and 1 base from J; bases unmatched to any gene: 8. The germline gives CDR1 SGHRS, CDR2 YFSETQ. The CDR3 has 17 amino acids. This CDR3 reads CASSEPGLAENTGELFF. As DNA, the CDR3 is TGCGCCAGCAGCGAACCGGGACTAGCTGAGAACACCGGGGAGCTGTTTTTT.

CDR3 in amino acids: CASSQTGGTGNTIYF. CDR3 nucleotide sequence: TGTGCCAGCAGCCAGACAGGGGGCACAGGAAACACCATATATTTT. This chain links TRBV7-3 with TRBJ1-3; the match to TRBD1 covers 10 bases. The ends lost 5 bases at V and 4 bases at J; junction bases unmatched: 5. Germline-derived CDR1 and CDR2 are SGHTA and FQGTGA. This CDR3 comprises 15 residues.

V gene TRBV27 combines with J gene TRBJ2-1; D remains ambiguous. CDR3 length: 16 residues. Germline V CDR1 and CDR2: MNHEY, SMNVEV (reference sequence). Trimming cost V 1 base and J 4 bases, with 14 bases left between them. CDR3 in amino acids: CASSLWAGLLYNEQFF. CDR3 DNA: TGTGCCAGCAGTTTATGGGCCGGCCTCTTGTACAATGAGCAGTTCTTC.

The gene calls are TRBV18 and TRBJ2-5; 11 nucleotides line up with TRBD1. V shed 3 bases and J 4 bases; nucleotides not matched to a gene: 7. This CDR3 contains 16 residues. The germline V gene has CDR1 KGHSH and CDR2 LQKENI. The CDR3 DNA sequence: TGTGCCAGCTCACCGCGATTGGACAGGGGGCGAGAGACCCAGTACTTC. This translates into CASSPRLDRGRETQYF.

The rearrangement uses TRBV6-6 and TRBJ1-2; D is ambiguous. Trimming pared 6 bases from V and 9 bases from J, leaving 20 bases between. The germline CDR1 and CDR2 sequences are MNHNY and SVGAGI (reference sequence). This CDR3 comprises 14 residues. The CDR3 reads CASRTDTVNERYTF. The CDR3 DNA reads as TGTGCCAGCAGAACCGACACCGTCAACGAACGCTACACCTTC.

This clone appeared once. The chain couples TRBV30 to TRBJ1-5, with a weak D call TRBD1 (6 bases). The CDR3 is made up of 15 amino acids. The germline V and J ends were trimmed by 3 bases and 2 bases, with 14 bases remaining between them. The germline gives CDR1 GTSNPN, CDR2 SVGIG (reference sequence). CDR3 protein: CAWRVQGRGNQPQHF. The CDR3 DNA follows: TGTGCCTGGAGGGTACAGGGTAGAGGCAATCAGCCCCAGCATTTT.

CDR3 sequence (DNA): TGCAGCGTTGAATCCGCGACGGGGAACACCGGGGAGCTGTTTTTT. It specifies CSVESATGNTGELFF. V and J are TRBV29-1 and TRBJ2-2; the D is unclear. Germline CDR1 is SQVTM and CDR2 is ANQGSEA. The CDR3 contains 15 residues. V was pared by 2 bases and J by 1 base, with 11 bases between.

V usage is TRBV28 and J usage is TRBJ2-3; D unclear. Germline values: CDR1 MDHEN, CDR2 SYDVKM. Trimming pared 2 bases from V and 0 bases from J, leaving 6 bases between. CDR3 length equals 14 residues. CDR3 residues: CASSLEVSTDTQYF. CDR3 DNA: TGTGCCAGCAGTTTAGAGGTTAGCACAGATACGCAGTATTTT.

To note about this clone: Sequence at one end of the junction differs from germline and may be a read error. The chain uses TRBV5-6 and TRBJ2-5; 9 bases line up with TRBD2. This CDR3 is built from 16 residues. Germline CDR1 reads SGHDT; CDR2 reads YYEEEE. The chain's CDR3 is CASSLGVAGEGETQYF. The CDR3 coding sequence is TGTGCCAGCAGTTTGGGGGTAGCGGGAGAAGGAGAGACCCAGTACTTC.

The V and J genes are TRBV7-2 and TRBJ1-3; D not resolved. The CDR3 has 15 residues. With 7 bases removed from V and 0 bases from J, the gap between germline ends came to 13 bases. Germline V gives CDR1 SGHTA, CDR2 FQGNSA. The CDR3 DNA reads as TGTGCCAGCATCGCTACAAGGAGCTCTGGAAACACCATATATTTT. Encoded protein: CASIATRSSGNTIYF.

The CDR3 region is CASSGGVTPSEPQHF. DNA of the CDR3: TGTGCCAGCAGCGGGGGGGTAACCCCCTCTGAGCCCCAGCATTTT. The J gene is TRBJ1-5, the V gene TRBV9; D is perhaps TRBD1 (5 bases). Trimming took 3 bases from V and 8 from J, leaving 18 bases between them. From germline, CDR1 is SGDLS and CDR2 YYNGEE. There are 15 residues in the CDR3.

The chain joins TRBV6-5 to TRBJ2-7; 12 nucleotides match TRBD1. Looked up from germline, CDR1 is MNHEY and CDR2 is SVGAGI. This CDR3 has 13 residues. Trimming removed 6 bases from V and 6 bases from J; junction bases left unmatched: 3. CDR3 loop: CASSRDRGREQYF. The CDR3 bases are TGTGCCAGCAGCAGGGACAGGGGGCGCGAGCAGTACTTC.

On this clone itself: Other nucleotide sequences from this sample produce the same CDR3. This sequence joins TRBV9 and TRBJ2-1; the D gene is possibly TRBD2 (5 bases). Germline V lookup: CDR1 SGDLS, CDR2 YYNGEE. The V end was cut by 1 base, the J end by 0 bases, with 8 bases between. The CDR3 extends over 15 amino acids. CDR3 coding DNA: TGTGCCAGCAGCGTATCGGGGAGCTCCTACAATGAGCAGTTCTTC. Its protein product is CASSVSGSSYNEQFF.

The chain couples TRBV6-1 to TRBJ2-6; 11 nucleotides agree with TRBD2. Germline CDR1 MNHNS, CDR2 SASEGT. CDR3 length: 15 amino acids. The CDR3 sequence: CAAGTSGSGANVLTF. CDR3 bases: TGTGCGGCCGGGACTAGCGGCTCTGGGGCCAACGTCCTGACTTTC.

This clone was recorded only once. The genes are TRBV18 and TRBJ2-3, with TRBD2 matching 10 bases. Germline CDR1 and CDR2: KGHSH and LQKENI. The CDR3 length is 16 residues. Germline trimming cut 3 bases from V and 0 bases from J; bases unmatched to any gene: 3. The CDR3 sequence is CASSPGLAPSTDTQYF. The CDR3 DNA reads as TGTGCCAGCTCACCGGGACTAGCGCCTAGCACAGATACGCAGTATTTT.

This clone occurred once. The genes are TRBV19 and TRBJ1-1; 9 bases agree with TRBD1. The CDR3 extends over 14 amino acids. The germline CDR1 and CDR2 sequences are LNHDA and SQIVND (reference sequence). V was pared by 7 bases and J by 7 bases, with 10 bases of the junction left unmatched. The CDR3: CASTIGTGRYEAFF. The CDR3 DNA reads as TGTGCCAGTACCATCGGGACAGGGCGTTATGAAGCTTTCTTT.